The clone carrying this TCR beta chain has just one count. CDR1 is LNHDA and CDR2 is SQIVND in the germline V gene (reference sequence). Trimming took off 3 bases at V and 0 bases at J, with 12 bases between the two ends. There are 16 residues in the CDR3. The source of the sample is a study of T cell changes during pregnancy in multiple sclerosis. TCRdb's table, derived via immunoSEQ multiplex PCR, lists solely in-frame clones and lacks some. Here the sample spans more than 20,000 clones, around nine tenths being singletons. The chain recombines TRBV19 with TRBJ2-1, with no clear D. The receptor's source is a female donor in good health, enrolled as a control in a pregnancy study. Sequenced material: CD8+ T cells from peripheral blood mononuclear cells, taken in the third trimester of pregnancy. For the CDR3, the DNA is TGTGCCAGTAGTATTTGGGCACCAAGCTCCTACAATGAGCAGTTCTTC. Encoded protein: CASSIWAPSSYNEQFF.